What follows are 26 T cell receptor beta chains derived from one specimen sequenced in a study of T cell repertoires in cytomegalovirus infection. Their antigen targets remain unknown. Each CDR3 protein is one row after TCRdb ran MiXCR on the reads. Among some 560,000 distinct CDR3 sequences listed, roughly 42% were seen once. The sample consisted of cultured PBMCs, taken from culture after CMV antigen stimulation. Source of these receptors: a human donor in good health (CMV status not recorded). Some clones in this sample may be carry-over from other donors' samples.

The rearrangement joins TRBV10-3 to TRBJ2-7; unclear D gene. Germline V gene sequence: CDR1 ENHRY, CDR2 SYGVKD. This CDR3 is built from 13 residues. The V and J ends lost 0 bases and 4 bases respectively, with 7 bases between them. The CDR3 protein is CAISESVVYEQYF. For the CDR3, the DNA is TGTGCCATCAGTGAGTCGGTGGTTTACGAGCAGTACTTC.

As concerns this clonotype: It may be a read error: a sequence one base away is much more abundant. The chain recombines TRBV7-3 with TRBJ2-1; weak D call: TRBD1 (6 bases). The V end was cut by 0 bases, the J end by 3 bases, with 9 bases between. The CDR3 covers 15 residues. From germline, CDR1 is SGHTA and CDR2 FQGTGA. This chain's CDR3 is CASSLTLDSYNEQFF. As DNA, the CDR3 is TGTGCCAGCAGCTTAACTCTGGACAGCTACAATGAGCAGTTCTTC.

This clonotype has only a few counts. This chain uses TRBV7-8 with TRBJ2-4; tentatively, D is TRBD1 (5 bases). Trimming took 5 bases from V and 8 from J, leaving 19 bases between them. The CDR3 has 15 amino acids. Germline V gene data show CDR1 as SGHVS and CDR2 as FQNEAQ. CDR3 protein: CASSPSRGQVYIQYF. In DNA form, the CDR3 reads TGTGCCAGCAGCCCCTCTAGGGGTCAAGTATACATTCAGTACTTC.

This clonotype has a handful of counts. This chain uses TRBV12-3 or TRBV12-4 with TRBJ2-3, with D perhaps matching TRBD1 or TRBD2 (6 bases each). V was cut by 7 bases and J by 2 bases, with 10 bases left in between. The CDR3 is 13 amino acids. CDR3 DNA sequence: TGTGCCAGCAACCCGGGGGCCACAGATACGCAGTATTTT. This translates into CASNPGATDTQYF.

The chain employs TRBV19 and TRBJ2-7; 8 bases are a match to TRBD2. V lost 3 bases, J lost 1 base, and 5 bases stayed unmatched. This CDR3 has 15 amino acids. In germline, CDR1 is LNHDA, CDR2 SQIVND (reference sequence). CDR3 bases: TGTGCCAGTAGTATTCTAGCGGGCCCGTCCTACGAGCAGTACTTC. This gives the protein CASSILAGPSYEQYF. Full variable domain (outside the CDR3, taken from reference TRBV19 and TRBJ2-7): DGGITQSPKYLFRKEGQNVTLSCEQNLNHDAMYWYRQDPGQGLRLIYYSQIVNDFQKGDIAEGYSVSREKKESFPLTVTSAQKNPTAFYLCASSILAGPSYEQYFGPGTRLTVT.

The sample holds a few counts of this clonotype. The J gene is TRBJ1-1, the V gene TRBV11-2, with D unclear. The CDR3 spans 14 residues. CDR1 is SGHAT and CDR2 is FQNNGV in the germline V gene. Trimming pared 6 bases from V and 2 bases from J, leaving 13 bases between. In DNA, the CDR3 is TGTGCCAGCAGGCAAATCCGGGATAACACTGAAGCTTTCTTT. This translates into CASRQIRDNTEAFF.

The chain has TRBV5-1 and TRBJ2-4; perhaps TRBD2 as D (5 bases). The germline V and J ends were trimmed by 1 base and 8 bases, with 13 bases remaining between them. Germline assignment: CDR1 SGHRS and CDR2 YFSETQ. The CDR3 is made up of 14 amino acids. For the CDR3, the DNA is TGCGCCAGCAGCTTGAAACTAGGTGAAGACATTCAGTACTTC. Its translation is CASSLKLGEDIQYF.

This chain connects TRBV4-1 to TRBJ2-7; TRBD2 might be the D (5 bases). The CDR3 spans 16 residues. The germline V gene has CDR1 MGHRA and CDR2 YSYEKL. Trimming took off 0 bases at V and 2 bases at J, with 14 bases between the two ends. The DNA for the CDR3 is TGCGCCAGCAGCCAAGATCAGAGGACTTCCCCCTACGAGCAGTACTTC. This codes for CASSQDQRTSPYEQYF.

The CDR3 DNA reads TGTGCCAGCAGTTCCCGAGGGCTAGCGGGAACAGATACGCAGTATTTT. It is translated as CASSSRGLAGTDTQYF. This chain uses TRBV6-5 with TRBJ2-3; TRBD2 matches 9 bases. Trimming at V came to 4 bases and at J to 3 bases, leaving 8 bases not matched to a gene. Germline V gene data show CDR1 as MNHEY and CDR2 as SVGAGI. The CDR3 is 16 residues long.

This clonotype was seen a single time. This sequence joins TRBV2 and TRBJ2-2, with TRBD1 identical over 7 bases. V was clipped by 0 bases and J by 3 bases; unmatched bases: 4. Germline V lookup: CDR1 SNHLY, CDR2 FYNNEI. CDR3 length equals 16 residues. CDR3 DNA: TGTGCCAGCAGTGAAGCCCGGACAGGCTACACCGGGGAGCTGTTTTTT. It translates to CASSEARTGYTGELFF.

This clonotype was found a few times. The rearrangement links TRBV9 to TRBJ2-7; D unresolved. Germline values: CDR1 SGDLS, CDR2 YYNGEE. The length of the CDR3 is 14 residues. V lost 3 bases to trimming and J lost 1 base, with 11 bases between them. The CDR3 protein is CASSAGRSSYEQYF. The DNA for the CDR3 is TGTGCCAGCAGCGCTGGCCGGTCTTCCTACGAGCAGTACTTC.

This chain links TRBV27 with TRBJ1-1; TRBD1 matches at 7 bases. After removal of 7 bases from V and 1 base from J, the junction contained 3 bases not matched to a gene. CDR1 MNHEY and CDR2 SMNVEV come from the germline V gene (reference sequence). CDR3 length: 13 amino acids. This chain's CDR3 is CASNHRGNTEAFF. The CDR3 DNA follows: TGTGCCAGCAACCACAGGGGGAACACTGAAGCTTTCTTT.

Details on this clonotype: This may come from a read error, since a much larger clone is one base off. Likely a read error: the CDR3 ends without its conserved phenylalanine or tryptophan. This chain connects TRBV7-8 to TRBJ1-2; possible D gene TRBD1, 6 bases. The CDR3 sequence is 13 residues long. CDR1 is SGHVS, CDR2 FQNEAQ, per germline. V was shortened by 1 base and J by 8 bases, with 11 bases between the two germline ends. CDR3: CASSLGQALGYTL. Here the CDR3 DNA reads TGTGCCAGCAGCTTAGGACAGGCTCTGGGCTACACCCTC.

There are a few counts of this clonotype. This chain connects TRBV7-2 to TRBJ2-1, with D perhaps given as TRBD1 or TRBD2 (5 bases each). Germline loops: CDR1 SGHTA, CDR2 FQGNSA. Trimming removed 0 bases from V and 8 bases from J, with 17 bases in between. The CDR3 is 16 amino acids. The CDR3 is CASSLAGAAGAHEQFF. CDR3 DNA: TGTGCCAGCAGCTTAGCTGGAGCCGCCGGGGCCCATGAGCAGTTCTTC. Drawing the rest from reference TRBV7-2 and TRBJ2-1, the complete variable domain is GAGVSQSPSNKVTEKGKDVELRCDPISGHTALYWYRQSLGQGLEFLIYFQGNSAPDKSGLPSDRFSAERTGGSVSTLTIQRTQQEDSAVYLCASSLAGAAGAHEQFFGPGTRLTVL.

J is TRBJ2-1 and V is TRBV15, with a weak D call TRBD2 (5 bases). V was pared by 0 bases and J by 2 bases, with 8 bases between. The CDR3 runs to 15 residues. Germline V gene data show CDR1 as LNHNV and CDR2 as YYDKDF (reference sequence). CDR3 DNA sequence: TGTGCCACCAGCAGAGATAGACTAACCTACAATGAGCAGTTCTTC. Translated, it gives CATSRDRLTYNEQFF. Based on the CDR3 plus reference TRBV15 and TRBJ2-1, the full variable domain is DAMVIQNPRYQVTQFGKPVTLSCSQTLNHNVMYWYQQKSSQAPKLLFHYYDKDFNNEADTPDNFQSRRPNTSFCFLDIRSPGLGDTAMYLCATSRDRLTYNEQFFGPGTRLTVL.

The V and J genes are TRBV19 and TRBJ1-5, with TRBD1 matching 7 bases. The ends lost 5 bases at V and 0 bases at J; junction bases unmatched: 4. Germline V gives CDR1 LNHDA, CDR2 SQIVND (reference sequence). The CDR3 is 15 amino acids. In DNA, the CDR3 is TGTGCCAGTAGTCGGGACAGATATAGCAATCAGCCCCAGCATTTT. Its protein is CASSRDRYSNQPQHF.

The CDR3 protein is CASSPGFF. CDR3 DNA: TGTGCCAGCAGTCCCGGTTTCTTT. The chain joins TRBV12-3 or TRBV12-4 to TRBJ1-1; the D is unclear. V was clipped by 5 bases and J by 13 bases, with 5 bases between them. This CDR3 comprises 8 residues.

V is TRBV15 and J is TRBJ1-1; D is unclear. This CDR3 spans 14 amino acids. V lost 5 bases to trimming and J lost 6 bases, with 16 bases between them. Germline V lookup: CDR1 LNHNV, CDR2 YYDKDF (reference sequence). In nucleotides, the CDR3 is TGTGCCACCAGCCTAGGAGGCGATATCGCTGAAGCTTTCTTT. It translates to CATSLGGDIAEAFF.

This clonotype showed up many times. This chain uses TRBV7-2 with TRBJ2-7; D possibly corresponds to TRBD2 (6 bases). The CDR3 extends over 19 amino acids. CDR1 SGHTA and CDR2 FQGNSA come from the germline V gene. V was clipped by 5 bases and J by 6 bases, with 32 bases between them. Here the CDR3 reads CASSAPGRGKLAVIPEQYF. For the CDR3, the DNA is TGTGCCAGCAGCGCCCCGGGCCGGGGGAAATTAGCGGTTATACCCGAGCAGTACTTC.

The chain recombines TRBV4-3 with TRBJ2-5; 13 nucleotides align to TRBD2. The CDR3 contains 16 residues. Germline V gene data show CDR1 as LGHNA and CDR2 as YSLEER. Unmatched junction bases numbered 4, after V lost 4 bases and J lost 2 bases. The CDR3 bases are TGCGCCAGCAGCCCGGGGACTAGCGGGACACAAGAGACCCAGTACTTC. Its translation: CASSPGTSGTQETQYF.

This clonotype has only a few counts. The gene calls are TRBV7-9 and TRBJ2-1; a possible D gene is TRBD1 (8 bases). The germline gives CDR1 SEHNR, CDR2 FQNEAQ (reference sequence). Between the trimmed V and J ends, which lost 6 bases and 8 bases, there was a span of 26 bases. The CDR3 runs 17 residues. DNA for the CDR3: TGTGCCAGCAGACGATACTCCCTAGCGGACAGGGTCTATGAGCAGTTCTTC. Translating it yields CASRRYSLADRVYEQFF.

This clonotype was recorded many times. In DNA, the CDR3 is TGTGCCAGCAGCTTGCCACGGGGGACCGGGGAGCTGTTTTTT. This translates into CASSLPRGTGELFF. The chain joins TRBV7-2 to TRBJ2-2, with D possibly TRBD2 on 6 matching bases. Germline lookup yields CDR1 SGHTA and CDR2 FQGNSA. The CDR3 length is 14 residues. V was cut by 3 bases and J by 5 bases, with 10 bases left in between.

This sequence joins TRBV20-1 and TRBJ2-7; D is perhaps TRBD1 (6 bases). Trimming stripped 5 bases from V and 7 bases from J, with 30 bases between. The CDR3 consists of 17 residues. The V gene's germline CDR1 is DFQATT and CDR2 SNEGSKA (reference sequence). The CDR3 spells CSARPSNRDRSLAEQYF. The CDR3 region has the DNA TGCAGTGCTCGGCCCTCGAACCGCGACAGGTCCCTCGCTGAGCAGTACTTC.

This chain uses TRBV4-3 with TRBJ1-3, with D tentatively TRBD1 (6 bases). CDR1 LGHNA and CDR2 YSLEER come from the germline V gene. The CDR3 sequence is 15 residues long. V was cut by 0 bases and J by 8 bases, with 14 bases left in between. Written as DNA, the CDR3 is TGCGCCAGCAGCCAAGATGGGGGGGGCGCGGACACCATATATTTT. It codes for CASSQDGGGADTIYF.

The rearrangement links TRBV20-1 to TRBJ2-3; D gene uncertain. V lost 2 bases and J lost 6, with 12 bases in between. Germline CDR1 DFQATT, CDR2 SNEGSKA (reference sequence). This CDR3 spans 13 amino acids. The CDR3 loop is CSARQEFRDTQYF. The CDR3 nucleotides read TGCAGTGCTAGACAGGAGTTTAGGGATACGCAGTATTTT.

This clonotype came up a few times. The rearrangement joins TRBV28 to TRBJ1-1; D not certain. The CDR3 runs 15 residues. Per the germline V gene, CDR1 is MDHEN and CDR2 is SYDVKM. Trimming removed 6 bases from V and 3 bases from J, with 17 bases in between. The CDR3 loop is CASSPGPGSDTEAFF. For the CDR3, the DNA is TGTGCCAGCAGCCCCGGTCCGGGAAGCGACACTGAAGCTTTCTTT.